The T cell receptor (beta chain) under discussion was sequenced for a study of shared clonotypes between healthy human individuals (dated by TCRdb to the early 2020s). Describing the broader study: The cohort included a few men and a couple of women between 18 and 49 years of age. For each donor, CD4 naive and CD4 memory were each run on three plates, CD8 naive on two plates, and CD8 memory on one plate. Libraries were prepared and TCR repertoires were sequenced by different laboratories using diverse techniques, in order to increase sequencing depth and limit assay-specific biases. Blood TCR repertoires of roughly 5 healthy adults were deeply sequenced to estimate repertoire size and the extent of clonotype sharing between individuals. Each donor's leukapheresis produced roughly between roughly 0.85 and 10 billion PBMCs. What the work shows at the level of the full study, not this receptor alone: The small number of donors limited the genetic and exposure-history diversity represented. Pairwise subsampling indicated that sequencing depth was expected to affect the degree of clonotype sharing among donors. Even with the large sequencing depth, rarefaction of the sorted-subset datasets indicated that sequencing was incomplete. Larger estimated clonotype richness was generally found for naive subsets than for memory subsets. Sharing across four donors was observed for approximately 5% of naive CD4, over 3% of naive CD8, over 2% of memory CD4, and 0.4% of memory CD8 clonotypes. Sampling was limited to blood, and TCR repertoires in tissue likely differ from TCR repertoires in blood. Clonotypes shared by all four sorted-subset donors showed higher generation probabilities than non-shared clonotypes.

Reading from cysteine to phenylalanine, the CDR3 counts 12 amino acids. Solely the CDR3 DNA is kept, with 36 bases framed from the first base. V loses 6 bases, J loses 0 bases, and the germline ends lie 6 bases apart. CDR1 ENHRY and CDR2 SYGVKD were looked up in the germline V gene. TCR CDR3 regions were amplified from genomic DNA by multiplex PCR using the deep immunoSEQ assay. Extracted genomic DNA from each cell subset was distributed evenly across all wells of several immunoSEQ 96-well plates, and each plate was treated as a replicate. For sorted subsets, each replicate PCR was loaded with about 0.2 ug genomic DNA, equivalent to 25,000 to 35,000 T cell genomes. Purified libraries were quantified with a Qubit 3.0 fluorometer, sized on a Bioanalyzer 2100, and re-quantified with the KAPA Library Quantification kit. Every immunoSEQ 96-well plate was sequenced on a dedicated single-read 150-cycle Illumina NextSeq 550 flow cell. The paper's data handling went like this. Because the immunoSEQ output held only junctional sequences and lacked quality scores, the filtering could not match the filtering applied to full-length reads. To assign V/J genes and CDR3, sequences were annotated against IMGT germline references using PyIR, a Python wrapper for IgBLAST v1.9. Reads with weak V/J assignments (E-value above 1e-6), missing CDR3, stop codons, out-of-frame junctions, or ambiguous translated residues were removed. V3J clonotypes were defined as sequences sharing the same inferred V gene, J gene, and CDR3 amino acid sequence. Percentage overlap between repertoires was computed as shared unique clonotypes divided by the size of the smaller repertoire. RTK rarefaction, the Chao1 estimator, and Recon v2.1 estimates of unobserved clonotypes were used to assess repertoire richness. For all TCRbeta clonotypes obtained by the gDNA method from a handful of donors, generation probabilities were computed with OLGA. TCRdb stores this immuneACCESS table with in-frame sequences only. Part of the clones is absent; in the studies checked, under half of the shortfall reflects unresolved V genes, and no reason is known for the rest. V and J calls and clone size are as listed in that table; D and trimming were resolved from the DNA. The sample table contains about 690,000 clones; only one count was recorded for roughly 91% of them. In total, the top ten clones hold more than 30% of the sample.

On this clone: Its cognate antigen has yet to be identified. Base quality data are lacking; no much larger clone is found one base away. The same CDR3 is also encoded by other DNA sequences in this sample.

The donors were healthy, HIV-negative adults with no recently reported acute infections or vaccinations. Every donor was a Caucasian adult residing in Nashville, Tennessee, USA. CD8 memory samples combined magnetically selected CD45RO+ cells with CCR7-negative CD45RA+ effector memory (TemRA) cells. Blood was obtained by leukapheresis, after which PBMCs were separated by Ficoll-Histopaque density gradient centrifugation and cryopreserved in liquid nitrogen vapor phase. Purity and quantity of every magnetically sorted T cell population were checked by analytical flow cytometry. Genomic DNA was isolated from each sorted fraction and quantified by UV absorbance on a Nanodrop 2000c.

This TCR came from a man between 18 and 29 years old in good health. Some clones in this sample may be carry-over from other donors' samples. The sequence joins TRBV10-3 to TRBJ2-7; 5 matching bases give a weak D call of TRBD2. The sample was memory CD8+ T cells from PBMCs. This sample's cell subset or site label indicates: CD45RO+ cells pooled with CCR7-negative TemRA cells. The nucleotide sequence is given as TGTGCCATCAGGGACTCCTCCTACGAGCAGTACTTC. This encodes CAIRDSSYEQYF.